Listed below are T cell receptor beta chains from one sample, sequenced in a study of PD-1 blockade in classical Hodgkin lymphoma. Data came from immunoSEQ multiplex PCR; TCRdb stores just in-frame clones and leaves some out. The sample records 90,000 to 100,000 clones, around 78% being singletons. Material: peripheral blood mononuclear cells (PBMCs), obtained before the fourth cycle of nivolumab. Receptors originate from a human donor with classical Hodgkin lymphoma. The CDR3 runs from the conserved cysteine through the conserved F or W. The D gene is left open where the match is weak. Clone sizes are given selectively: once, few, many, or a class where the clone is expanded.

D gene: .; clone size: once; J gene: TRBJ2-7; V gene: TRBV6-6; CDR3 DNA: TGTGCCAGCAGTTACCCACGGGAGTACGGCTACGAGCAGTACTTC; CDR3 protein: CASSYPREYGYEQYF
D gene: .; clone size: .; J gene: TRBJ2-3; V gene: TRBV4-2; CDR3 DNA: TGTGCCAGCAGCCAAGGTCAGGTCCTTAGGGCAGATACGCAGTATTTT; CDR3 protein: CASSQGQVLRADTQYF
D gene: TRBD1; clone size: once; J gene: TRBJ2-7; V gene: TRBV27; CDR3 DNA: TGTGCCAGCCGTTCTACTGGGACAGGTGTTGCGCAGTACTTC; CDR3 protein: CASRSTGTGVAQYF
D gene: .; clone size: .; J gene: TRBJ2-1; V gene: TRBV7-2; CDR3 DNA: TGTGCCAGCAGCCAGGACGGAGCCTACAATGAGCAGTTCTTC; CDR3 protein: CASSQDGAYNEQFF
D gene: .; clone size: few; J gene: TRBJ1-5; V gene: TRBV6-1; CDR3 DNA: TGTGCCAGCAGGAGGCGAAATCAGCCCCAGCATTTT; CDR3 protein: CASRRRNQPQHF
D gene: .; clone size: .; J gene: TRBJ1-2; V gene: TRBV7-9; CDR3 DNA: TGTGCCAGCAGCTCTAACCCGGCCCCCTCCCGCCCCGTCTTC; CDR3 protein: CASSSNPAPSRPVF
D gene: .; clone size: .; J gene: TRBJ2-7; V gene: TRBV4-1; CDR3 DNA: TGCGCCAGCAGCCAAGGCCCCGGACTCAGTCCCTACGAGCAGTACTTC; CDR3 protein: CASSQGPGLSPYEQYF
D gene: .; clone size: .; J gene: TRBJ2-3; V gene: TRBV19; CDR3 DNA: TGTGCCAGTAGTATTGGGGACCGAAGCACAGATACGCAGTATTTT; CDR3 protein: CASSIGDRSTDTQYF
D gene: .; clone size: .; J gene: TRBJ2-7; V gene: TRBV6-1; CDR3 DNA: TGTGCCAGCAGGGACTATGGCTACGAGCAGTACTTC; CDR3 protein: CASRDYGYEQYF
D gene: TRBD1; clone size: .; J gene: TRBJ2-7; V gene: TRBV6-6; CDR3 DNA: TGTGCCAGCATCTTCGGGCAGGGGGCCTACGAGCAGTACTTC; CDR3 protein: CASIFGQGAYEQYF
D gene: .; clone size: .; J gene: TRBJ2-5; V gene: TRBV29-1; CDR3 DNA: TGCAGCGGGGGGCGAGAAGAGACCCAGTACTTC; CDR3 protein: CSGGREETQYF
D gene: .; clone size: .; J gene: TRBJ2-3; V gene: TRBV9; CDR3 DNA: TGTGCCAGCAGCGTAGTTCCAGAGGGAGATACGCAGTATTTT; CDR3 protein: CASSVVPEGDTQYF
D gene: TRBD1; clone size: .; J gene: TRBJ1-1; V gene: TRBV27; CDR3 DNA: TGTGCCAGCAGTTGGGGGACAGGTAGTTTCGACACTGAAGCTTTCTTT; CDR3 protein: CASSWGTGSFDTEAFF
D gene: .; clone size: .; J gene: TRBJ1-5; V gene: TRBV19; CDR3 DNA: TGTGCCAGTAGTATAGCTGGAACGGGATACAATCAGCCCCAGCATTTT; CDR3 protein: CASSIAGTGYNQPQHF
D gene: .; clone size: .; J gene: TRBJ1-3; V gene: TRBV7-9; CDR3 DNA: TGTGCCAGCAGCGTACAGGGTTCTGGAAACACCATATATTTT; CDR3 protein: CASSVQGSGNTIYF
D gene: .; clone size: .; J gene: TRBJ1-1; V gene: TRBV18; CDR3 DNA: TGTGCCAGCTCACCGACGGGGGGGGGTGAAGCTTTCTTT; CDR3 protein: CASSPTGGGEAFF
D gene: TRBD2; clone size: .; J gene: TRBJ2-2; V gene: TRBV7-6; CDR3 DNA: TGTGCCAGCAGCTTTTCCACTAGCGGTGCCGGGGAGCTGTTTTTT; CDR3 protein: CASSFSTSGAGELFF
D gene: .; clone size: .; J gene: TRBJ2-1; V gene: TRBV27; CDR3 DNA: TGTGCCAGCAGTTTCTTTCCGGTCAATGAGCAGTTCTTC; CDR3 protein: CASSFFPVNEQFF
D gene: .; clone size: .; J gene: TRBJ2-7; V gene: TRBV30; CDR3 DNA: TGTGCCTGGAGTGTACGGGGCCACGAGCAGTACTTC; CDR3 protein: CAWSVRGHEQYF
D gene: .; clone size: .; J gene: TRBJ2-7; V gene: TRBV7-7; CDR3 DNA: TGTGCCAGCAGCTCACTGACCCTCTCCGAGCAGTACTTC; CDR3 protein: CASSSLTLSEQYF
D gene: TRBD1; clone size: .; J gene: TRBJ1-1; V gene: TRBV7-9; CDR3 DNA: TGTGCCAGCAGCTTAGCGGGGACAGGGGAGGCAGCTTTCTTT; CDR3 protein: CASSLAGTGEAAFF
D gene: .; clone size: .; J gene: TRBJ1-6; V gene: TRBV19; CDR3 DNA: TGTGCCAGTAGTATAGGACGATCAGGGACCTCAGATTCACCCCTCCACTTT; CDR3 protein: CASSIGRSGTSDSPLHF
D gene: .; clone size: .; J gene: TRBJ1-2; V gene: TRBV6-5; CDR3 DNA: TGTGCCAGCAGTTACTCGAGGCGGCAGGCTAACTATGGCTACACCTTC; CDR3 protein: CASSYSRRQANYGYTF
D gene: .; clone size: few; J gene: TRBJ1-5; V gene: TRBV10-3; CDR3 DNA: TGTGCCATCAGTCAGGGCAGCAATCAGCCCCAGCATTTT; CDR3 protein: CAISQGSNQPQHF
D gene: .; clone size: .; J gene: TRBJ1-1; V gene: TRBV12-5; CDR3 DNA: TGTGCTAGTGGTTTGGTAGGCATCTGGAGCACTGAAGCTTTCTTT; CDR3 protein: CASGLVGIWSTEAFF
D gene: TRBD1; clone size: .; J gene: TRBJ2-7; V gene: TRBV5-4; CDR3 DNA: TGTGCCAGCAGCCCCCGGGACAGTTCCTACGAGCAGTACTTC; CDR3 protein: CASSPRDSSYEQYF